This TCR beta chain was documented in a study of T cell changes during pregnancy in multiple sclerosis. TCRdb keeps only in-frame clones here, not all; method: immunoSEQ multiplex PCR. The table records 70,000 to 95,000 clones, 85% to 95% of them present only once. This receptor was obtained from a female donor with multiple sclerosis, enrolled in a pregnancy study. Specimen: peripheral blood, collected in the third trimester of pregnancy.

CDR3 protein: CASSGGRGSDTGELFF. The CDR3 DNA follows: TGTGCCAGTAGTGGCGGGAGAGGTTCGGACACCGGGGAGCTGTTTTTT. The chain has TRBV19 and TRBJ2-2; 7 bases agree with TRBD2. Germline values: CDR1 LNHDA, CDR2 SQIVND (reference sequence). Germline trimming cut 5 bases from V and 3 bases from J; bases unmatched to any gene: 9. This CDR3 has 16 residues.